This TCR beta chain was sequenced for a study of monozygotic twins with inflammatory bowel disease. CDR3 length equals 18 residues. Germline lookup yields CDR1 SQVTM and CDR2 ANQGSEA. One entry per CDR3 protein, without DNA, is what TCRdb gives after re-calling the 5' RACE reads. The sample table includes a few hundred thousand distinct CDR3 sequences. V is TRBV29-1 and J is TRBJ2-6; with no DNA, the TCRdb D assignment of TRBD1 cannot be verified. The sequenced sample was blood. This TCR was sampled from a human donor with ulcerative colitis or Crohn's disease, or a healthy co-twin of an affected twin (not recorded which). This CDR3 is CSVASRGEKSSGANVLTF.